This TCR beta chain originates from a study of cytomegalovirus exposure and HLA in healthy donors. Study conclusions and caveats: When analyzed later, a missense DCLRE1C variant was found to be linked to TCR beta V- and J-gene trimming. Association of 15,000 to 20,000 TCR beta sequences with HLA alleles was found at 0.05 false discovery rate in a later analysis.

Points on this clone: Its antigen is not identified.

The PCR used 60 Vbeta and 13 Jbeta primers. Methods used by the authors: In a later analysis, of tens of millions of unique beta chains, about 11 million appeared in at least two donors. Assay used: immunoSEQ multiplex PCR; TCRdb lists only in-frame clones, some missing. D and trimming come from the DNA, and the V and J calls and clone size come from that table. The table includes tens of thousands of clones, approximately 63% detected once. V lost 0 bases and J 4 bases, leaving 4 bases between the germline ends. The CDR3 extends over 13 amino acids. Per germline, CDR1 LGHNA and CDR2 YNFKEQ. Input material: PBMCs. The rearrangement joins TRBV4-2 to TRBJ1-5, with no clear D. This clonotype was obtained from a woman between 50 and 59 years old in good health and CMV-seropositive. CDR3 region: CASSQDPNQPQHF. The CDR3, as DNA: TGTGCCAGCAGCCAAGATCCTAATCAGCCCCAGCATTTT.